This T cell receptor beta chain comes out of a study of shared T cell receptors in the human thymus. This CDR3 is built from 10 residues. The V and J ends lost 6 bases and 5 bases respectively, with 7 bases between them. Germline loops: CDR1 DFQATT, CDR2 SNEGSKA (reference sequence). Data came from immunoSEQ multiplex PCR; TCRdb stores just in-frame clones and leaves some out. The profile shows under 850,000 clones, 70% to 90% of them singletons. The sample was also linked to a second study, of human thymus T cells. That work states: Samples came from healthy Finnish infants during open corrective cardiac surgery. An apparent bias in V and J gene usage was seen in thymic and blood repertoires. Thymic repertoires from unrelated individuals overlapped highly, related research reported.

The material sequenced was thymocytes. This rearrangement joins TRBV20-1 to TRBJ1-1; D gene ambiguous. This sequence originates from a boy under two years old with a congenital heart defect. CDR3 DNA sequence: TGCAGTGCCCCGCGGACTGAAGCTTTCTTT. Translated: CSAPRTEAFF.